This TCR beta chain emerged from a study of tumor and adjacent non-tumor tissue in lung cancer. CDR1 is SGHAT, CDR2 FQNNGV, per germline. This CDR3 has 14 residues. Three rounds of nested PCR, following a modified ARM-PCR protocol, produced the TCRbeta library. TCRdb redid the calling of the multiplex PCR reads with MiXCR, one entry per CDR3 protein. The sample carries about 76,000 distinct CDR3 sequences, approximately 81% recorded once. A note on this clonotype: Its ends do not fully match the called genes, so a read error is possible.

This sample's RNA came from whole unsorted tissue. This non-tumor lung sample came from over 3 cm beyond the tumor edge. Chemotherapy-naive patients with new lung cancer underwent thoracic surgery in China, August–November 2014. This TCR was recovered from a man in his sixties with non-small cell lung cancer. V gene TRBV11-2 combines with J gene TRBJ1-1; D is perhaps TRBD1 (5 bases). The specimen sequenced was distant non-tumor lung tissue. This chain's CDR3 is CAISLIGRGSEAFF. The CDR3 DNA sequence: TGTGCCATCAGCTTAATCGGTAGGGGCTCTGAAGCTTTCTTT.